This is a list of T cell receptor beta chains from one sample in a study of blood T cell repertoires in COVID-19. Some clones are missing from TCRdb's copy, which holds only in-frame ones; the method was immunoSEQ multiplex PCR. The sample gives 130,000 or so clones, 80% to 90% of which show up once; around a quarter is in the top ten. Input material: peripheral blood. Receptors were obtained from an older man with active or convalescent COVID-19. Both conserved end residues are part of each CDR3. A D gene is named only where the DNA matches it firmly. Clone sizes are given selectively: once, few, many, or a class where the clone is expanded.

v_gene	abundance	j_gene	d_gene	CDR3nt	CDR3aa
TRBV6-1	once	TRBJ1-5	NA	TGTGCCAGCAGTGACCGACTCTCTAATCAGCCCCAGCATTTT	CASSDRLSNQPQHF
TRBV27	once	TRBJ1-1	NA	TGTGCCAGCAGTGGACACTTTAACACTGAAGCTTTCTTT	CASSGHFNTEAFF
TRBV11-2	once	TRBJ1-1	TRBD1	TGTGCCACCGTACCGGGACAGGGAATTAGTGGGAATGCTTTCTTT	CATVPGQGISGNAFF
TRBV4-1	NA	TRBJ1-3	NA	TGCGCCAGCAGCCAAGATTTTGGGGGTTTAGGGAGGATGGACACCATATATTTT	CASSQDFGGLGRMDTIYF
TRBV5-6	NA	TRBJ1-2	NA	TGTGCCAGCAGCTTGTGGAGGGGAGGGGGCTACACCTTC	CASSLWRGGGYTF
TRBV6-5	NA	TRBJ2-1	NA	TGTGCCAGCTCAAGGTGGGCGGGTGAGCAGTTCTTC	CASSRWAGEQFF
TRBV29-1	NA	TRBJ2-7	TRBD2	TGCAGCGTTGAGTGGGGGGGGAAGGGCTCCTACGAGCAGTACTTC	CSVEWGGKGSYEQYF
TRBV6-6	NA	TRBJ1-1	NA	TGTGCCAGCAGTTCCAGGTTCATGAACACTGAAGCTTTCTTT	CASSSRFMNTEAFF
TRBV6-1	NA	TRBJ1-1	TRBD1	TGTGCCAGCAGGGAACCCGGGACAGGGGCGAACACTGAAGCTTTCTTT	CASREPGTGANTEAFF
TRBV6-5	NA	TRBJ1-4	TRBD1	TGTGCCAGCAGTTCGACAGGGGAGGTTAATGAAAAACTGTTTTTT	CASSSTGEVNEKLFF
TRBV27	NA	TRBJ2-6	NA	TGTGCCAGCAGTCAGACACCGGCGGGGTCTGGGGCCAACGTCCTGACTTTC	CASSQTPAGSGANVLTF
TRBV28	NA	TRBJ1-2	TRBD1	TGTGCCAGCTCGAGGGCGCAGGGGGTTAAGGGCTACACCTTC	CASSRAQGVKGYTF
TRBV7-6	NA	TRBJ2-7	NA	TGTGCCAGCAGCTTAGGTGGGGGCTTAACCTACGAGCAGTACTTC	CASSLGGGLTYEQYF
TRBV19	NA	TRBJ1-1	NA	TGTGCCAGTACTCCAGCCCATGGTGGAGGGGTGAACACTGAAGCTTTCTTT	CASTPAHGGGVNTEAFF
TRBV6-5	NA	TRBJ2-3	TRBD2	TGTGCCAGCAGTTACAGGGCGGGAGCCACAGATACGCAGTATTTT	CASSYRAGATDTQYF
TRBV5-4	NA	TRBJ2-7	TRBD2	TGTGCCAGCAGCTTGGGACTAGCGGGAGTTGGTGAGCAGTACTTC	CASSLGLAGVGEQYF
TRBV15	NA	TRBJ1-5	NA	TGTGCCACAGGACACAATCAGCCCCAGCATTTT	CATGHNQPQHF
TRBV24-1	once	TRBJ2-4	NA	TGTGCCACCAGGCGGGATCTAAACATTCAGTACTTC	CATRRDLNIQYF
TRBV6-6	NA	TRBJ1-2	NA	TGTGCCAGCAGTGCCCGCGGGGCAGCTAACTATGGCTACACCTTC	CASSARGAANYGYTF
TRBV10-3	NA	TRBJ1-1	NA	TGTGCCATCAGTGAGTTAGGCGGGAACACTGAAGCTTTCTTT	CAISELGGNTEAFF
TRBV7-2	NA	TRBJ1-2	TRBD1	TGTGCCAGCAGCTCGCGGGACAGCAGCTACACCTTC	CASSSRDSSYTF
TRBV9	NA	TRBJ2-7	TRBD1	TGTGCCAGCAGCCCGCGGACAGGGGGCGGCGAGCAGTACTTC	CASSPRTGGGEQYF
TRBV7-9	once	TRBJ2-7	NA	TGTGCCAGCAGCTCTAGGCCTTCCTACGAGCAGTACTTC	CASSSRPSYEQYF
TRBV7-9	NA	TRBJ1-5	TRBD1	TGTGCCAGCGGGACAGGGGGGCATCAGCCCCAGCATTTT	CASGTGGHQPQHF
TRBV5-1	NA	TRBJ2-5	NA	TGCGCCAGCAGCTCGGGCCAGGGGAATCGGGAGACCCAGTACTTC	CASSSGQGNRETQYF
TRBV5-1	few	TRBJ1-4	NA	TGCGCCAGCAGCTTGGGAGCAACTAATGAAAAACTGTTTTTT	CASSLGATNEKLFF
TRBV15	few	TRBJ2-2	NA	TGTGCCACCAGCAGAGGGCACCCCACCACCGGGGAGCTGTTTTTT	CATSRGHPTTGELFF
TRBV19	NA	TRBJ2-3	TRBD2	TGTGCCAGTAGTAGCGGGAGTGTGAAAGATACGCAGTATTTT	CASSSGSVKDTQYF
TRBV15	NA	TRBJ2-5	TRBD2	TGTGCCACCCTGGGACTAGCGGGCCTCCAAGAGACCCAGTACTTC	CATLGLAGLQETQYF